The 23 T cell receptor beta chains presented below share a single source sample, sequenced in a study of cytomegalovirus exposure and HLA in healthy donors. The study ran its PCR with 60 Vbeta and 13 Jbeta primers. TCRdb keeps only in-frame clones here, not all; method: immunoSEQ multiplex PCR. The data hold about 160,000 clones, with 80% to 90% observed a single time. The sequencing sample was made of PBMCs. The receptors were sampled from a man aged 18-30 years in good health and CMV-seronegative.

The chain uses TRBV7-9 and TRBJ2-3, with D uncertain. The CDR3 is 16 amino acids. CDR1 and CDR2 from the germline V gene are SEHNR and FQNEAQ (reference sequence). Trimming took 5 bases from V and 4 from J, leaving 19 bases between them. The CDR3 loop is CASSLRSPRQADTQYF. The CDR3 coding sequence is TGTGCCAGCAGCCTAAGGTCGCCCAGGCAAGCAGATACGCAGTATTTT.

Comments on this clone: Mismatch with germline at one junction end may stem from a read error. In DNA, the CDR3 is TGTGCCAGCTCACCTCGGGGGGCACGGCGGAACCCCGGGGAGCTGTTTTTT. This sequence encodes CASSPRGARRNPGELFF. The J gene is TRBJ2-2, the V gene TRBV18; D possibly corresponds to TRBD2 (7 bases). The CDR3 contains 17 residues. CDR1 KGHSH and CDR2 LQKENI come from the germline V gene.

The rearrangement joins TRBV20-1 to TRBJ2-7; D is undetermined. Germline assignment: CDR1 DFQATT and CDR2 SNEGSKA (reference sequence). The CDR3 is 10 amino acids. Trimming shortened V by 0 bases and J by 5 bases, and 2 bases separated the two germline ends. This CDR3 is CSARDNEQYF. As DNA, the CDR3 is TGCAGTGCTAGAGACAACGAGCAGTACTTC.

The CDR3 DNA reads TGTGCCAGCAGCGCGGGGCTGGACGAGACCCAGTACTTC. It encodes CASSAGLDETQYF. The chain couples TRBV11-2 to TRBJ2-5; a weak D match, TRBD2 (6 bases). Germline V lookup: CDR1 SGHAT, CDR2 FQNNGV. With 5 bases removed from V and 5 bases from J, the gap between germline ends came to 12 bases. This CDR3 is built from 13 residues.

The sample holds one count of this clone. The rearrangement links TRBV30 to TRBJ2-1, with a possible D match to TRBD2 (6 bases). The V end was cut by 4 bases, the J end by 10 bases, with 11 bases between. Germline V gene data show CDR1 as GTSNPN and CDR2 as SVGIG (reference sequence). The CDR3 contains 11 residues. The CDR3 bases are TGTGCCTGGACCACTGGGGGGGAGCAGTTCTTC. Amino acids: CAWTTGGEQFF.

The V call is TRBV11-2, the J call TRBJ2-7; D is ambiguous. The CDR3 runs to 11 residues. The germline CDR1 and CDR2 sequences are SGHAT and FQNNGV. V dropped 5 bases and J dropped 4 bases, with 6 bases sitting between them. The CDR3 DNA is TGTGCCAGCAGCCCCAGATACGAGCAGTACTTC. Amino acid sequence: CASSPRYEQYF.

V and J are TRBV4-3 and TRBJ2-7; 9 positions agree with TRBD2. V gave up 0 bases and J gave up 6 bases; unmatched junction bases: 9. CDR1 LGHNA and CDR2 YSLEER come from the germline V gene. The CDR3 covers 16 residues. The CDR3 spells CASSQEPGAGGSEQYF. The CDR3 DNA reads as TGCGCCAGCAGCCAAGAACCGGGAGCGGGAGGTAGCGAGCAGTACTTC.

V and J are TRBV29-1 and TRBJ2-3; no definite D call. This CDR3 is 14 amino acids long. Germline lookup yields CDR1 SQVTM and CDR2 ANQGSEA. V lost 1 base, J lost 0 bases, and 8 bases lay in between. The CDR3 protein is CSVEVVASTDTQYF. CDR3 bases: TGCAGCGTTGAAGTGGTAGCTAGCACAGATACGCAGTATTTT.

This sequence joins TRBV7-9 and TRBJ2-5; maybe TRBD1 (6 bases). The germline V gene encodes CDR1 SEHNR and CDR2 FQNEAQ (reference sequence). Trimming removed 1 base from V and 11 bases from J, with 20 bases in between. The CDR3 runs to 15 residues. CDR3 sequence (DNA): TGTGCCAGCAGCTTAGGGTGGGGCCCTTCAGGGGAGCAGTACTTC. Amino acids: CASSLGWGPSGEQYF.

The chain recombines TRBV5-4 with TRBJ1-6; D not certain. The CDR3 totals 12 residues. V was trimmed by 4 bases and J by 3 bases, leaving 2 bases between them. The germline CDR1 and CDR2 sequences are SGHNT and YYREEE (reference sequence). This chain's CDR3 is CASSLYNSPLHF. Here the CDR3 DNA reads TGTGCCAGCAGCCTCTATAATTCACCCCTCCACTTT.

This chain connects TRBV29-1 to TRBJ2-1; 8 bases fit TRBD2. Per the germline V gene, CDR1 is SQVTM and CDR2 is ANQGSEA. This CDR3 is 18 amino acids long. DNA for the CDR3: TGCACCGCCGGGGGACTCCCCGGGAGTAGCGGGGTTGACAATGAGCAGTTCTTC. Translating gives CTAGGLPGSSGVDNEQFF.

The rearrangement joins TRBV2 to TRBJ2-7; a weak D match, TRBD2 (6 bases). Trimming took off 6 bases at V and 2 bases at J, with 14 bases between the two ends. The CDR3 contains 14 residues. Germline lookup yields CDR1 SNHLY and CDR2 FYNNEI. DNA of the CDR3: TGTGCCAGCAGCCCCGGGACTTTCGCCTACGAGCAGTACTTC. Protein product: CASSPGTFAYEQYF.

V usage is TRBV30 and J usage is TRBJ2-7, with 10 positions matching TRBD1. J was trimmed by 5 bases and V by 0 bases; bases with no gene match: 10. The CDR3 totals 16 residues. The germline V gene has CDR1 GTSNPN and CDR2 SVGIG (reference sequence). The CDR3 reads CAWSVRRGTGDNEQYF. The CDR3 region has the DNA TGTGCCTGGAGTGTACGGAGGGGGACAGGGGACAACGAGCAGTACTTC.

The chain joins TRBV7-2 to TRBJ2-3; 8 nucleotides agree with TRBD2. This CDR3 has 15 residues. Unmatched junction bases numbered 4, after V lost 5 bases and J lost 0 bases. Germline CDR1 SGHTA, CDR2 FQGNSA. The CDR3 reads CASSRTSGSTDTQYF. The CDR3 nucleotides are TGTGCCAGCAGCCGAACTAGCGGCAGCACAGATACGCAGTATTTT.

This chain connects TRBV7-3 to TRBJ1-3; D ambiguous. The CDR3 runs to 15 residues. V was shortened by 4 bases and J by 0 bases, with 10 bases between the two germline ends. Per germline, CDR1 SGHTA and CDR2 FQGTGA. This CDR3 reads CASSSSGVSGNTIYF. The CDR3 DNA sequence: TGTGCCAGCAGCTCCTCCGGGGTCTCTGGAAACACCATATATTTT.

The CDR3 DNA reads as TGTGCCAGCAGACAAACAGTGAACTATGGCTACACCTTC. Translation: CASRQTVNYGYTF. This chain links TRBV6-5 with TRBJ1-2; D gene uncertain. Trimming left V 6 bases short and J 2 bases short, with 10 bases between. CDR3 length: 13 amino acids. Germline CDR1 MNHEY, CDR2 SVGAGI.

This chain connects TRBV6-5 to TRBJ2-7; 7 positions agree with TRBD1. Per germline, CDR1 MNHEY and CDR2 SVGAGI. The CDR3 runs 14 residues. Trimming at V came to 10 bases and at J to 6 bases, leaving 15 bases not matched to a gene. The CDR3 nucleotides read TGTGCCACCCGAAACCAGGGGGAGTTTTCCGAGCAGTACTTC. It translates to CATRNQGEFSEQYF.

The chain couples TRBV4-3 to TRBJ2-5; D is possibly TRBD1 (6 bases). The germline V gene has CDR1 LGHNA and CDR2 YSLEER. V lost 1 base and J lost 3, with 15 bases in between. The CDR3 consists of 16 residues. CDR3 in amino acids: CASSQGQVRGKETQYF. In nucleotides, the CDR3 is TGCGCCAGCAGCCAAGGACAGGTACGCGGCAAAGAGACCCAGTACTTC.

The chain uses TRBV9 and TRBJ1-2; possibly TRBD1 for D (5 bases). The CDR3 contains 13 residues. Germline CDR1 SGDLS, CDR2 YYNGEE. V was clipped by 2 bases and J by 1 base, with 6 bases between them. CDR3 coding DNA: TGTGCCAGCAGCGTCGACAGTAACTATGGCTACACCTTC. Its translation is CASSVDSNYGYTF.

The chain is built from TRBV6-1 and TRBJ2-4; 7 bases are a match to TRBD1. The trim removed 10 bases at V and 3 bases at J, leaving 12 bases unmatched. CDR3 length: 15 residues. CDR1 is MNHNS and CDR2 is SASEGT in the germline V gene. The CDR3: CATNTGTDDKNIQYF. In DNA, the CDR3 is TGTGCCACCAATACAGGGACAGATGACAAAAACATTCAGTACTTC.

V is TRBV6-5 and J is TRBJ2-5; D call uncertain. The J call may not be correct, given that the DNA end is closer to TRBJ2-7. CDR1 and CDR2 (germline): MNHEY, SVGAGI. CDR3 size: 12 residues. The CDR3 here is CASSPPGHEQYF. The CDR3 DNA reads as TGTGCCAGCAGTCCACCCGGACACGAGCAGTACTTC.

Comment on this clone: The sample contains more than one DNA sequence encoding this CDR3. This sequence joins TRBV4-3 and TRBJ2-7; 7 bases align to TRBD2. This CDR3 region has 15 residues. The V and J ends lost 0 bases and 3 bases, in that order; junction bases with no gene match: 5. The germline V gene encodes CDR1 LGHNA and CDR2 YSLEER. This CDR3 reads CASSQELAESYEQYF. Here the CDR3 DNA reads TGCGCCAGCAGCCAAGAGCTAGCGGAAAGCTACGAGCAGTACTTC.

The V gene is TRBV9, the J gene TRBJ2-7, with TRBD2 identical over 8 bases. The CDR3 contains 16 residues. Germline V gives CDR1 SGDLS, CDR2 YYNGEE. V was pared by 0 bases and J by 2 bases, with 7 bases of the junction left unmatched. CDR3 nucleotide sequence: TGTGCCAGCAGCGTAGGACGGGAGGGGACCACCTACGAGCAGTACTTC. It yields the protein CASSVGREGTTYEQYF.